The 28 T cell receptor beta chains below were found in one sample sequenced in a study of T cell repertoires in cytomegalovirus infection. One entry per CDR3 protein results from TCRdb running MiXCR on the reads. Among 450,000 to 550,000 distinct CDR3 sequences listed, about 17% were seen once. Sample: CD8+ T cells from PBMCs. Receptor source: a human donor in good health (CMV status not recorded). Some clones in this sample may be carry-over from other donors' samples.

In this sample, this clonotype turned up many times. The chain uses TRBV28 and TRBJ1-6, with D possibly TRBD1 on 5 matching bases. The germline V gene has CDR1 MDHEN and CDR2 SYDVKM. V shed 3 bases and J shed 1 base, with 7 bases lying between them. This CDR3 is 15 amino acids long. CDR3 sequence reads: CASSLGVSYNSPLHF. The CDR3 DNA reads TGTGCCAGCAGTTTGGGGGTGTCCTATAATTCACCCCTCCACTTT. Drawing the rest from reference TRBV28 and TRBJ1-6, the complete variable domain is DVKVTQSSRYLVKRTGEKVFLECVQDMDHENMFWYRQDPGLGLRLIYFSYDVKMKEKGDIPEGYSVSREKKERFSLILESASTNQTSMYLCASSLGVSYNSPLHFGNGTRLTVT.

The J gene is TRBJ1-1, the V gene TRBV2, with a weak D call TRBD1 (6 bases). The CDR3 has 16 residues. CDR1 is SNHLY and CDR2 is FYNNEI in the germline V gene. V lost 3 bases, J lost 5 bases, and 19 bases lay in between. Here the CDR3 DNA reads TGTGCCAGCAGTGACCGGGACACCATGGGAATAACTGAAGCTTTCTTT. Its protein is CASSDRDTMGITEAFF. Supplemented by reference TRBV2 and TRBJ1-1, the full variable domain reads EPEVTQTPSHQVTQMGQEVILRCVPISNHLYFYWYRQILGQKVEFLVSFYNNEISEKSEIFDDQFSVERPDGSNFTLKIRSTKLEDSAMYFCASSDRDTMGITEAFFGQGTRLTVV.

At least ten counts were recorded for this clonotype. Written as DNA, the CDR3 is TGTGCCAGCAGCCGACACGACAGGGGGAGGGAGACCCAGTACTTC. Its protein is CASSRHDRGRETQYF. The chain has TRBV7-8 and TRBJ2-5, with 9 bases aligning to TRBD1. V lost 5 bases and J lost 5; bases outside the gene matches: 9. There are 15 residues in the CDR3. Germline loops: CDR1 SGHVS, CDR2 FQNEAQ.

The chain carries TRBV19 and TRBJ1-1; a possible D gene is TRBD1 (6 bases). The CDR3 consists of 14 residues. V was cut by 8 bases and J by 0 bases, with 13 bases left in between. CDR1 is LNHDA and CDR2 is SQIVND in the germline V gene (reference sequence). The CDR3 DNA follows: TGTGCCAGTGTAGGAGACAGGTTGAACACTGAAGCTTTCTTT. Translation gives CASVGDRLNTEAFF.

This chain uses TRBV28 with TRBJ1-2; 9 bases agree with TRBD1. J lost 6 bases, V lost 6 bases, and 14 bases had no gene match. This CDR3 has 16 residues. Per germline, CDR1 MDHEN and CDR2 SYDVKM. The CDR3 DNA reads TGTGCCAGCAGCTCTCTAGAGACAGGGGGATTAGATGGCTACACCTTC. It codes for CASSSLETGGLDGYTF.

This clonotype has at least ten counts. The rearrangement joins TRBV7-9 to TRBJ1-1; no firm D call. Germline V gene sequence: CDR1 SEHNR, CDR2 FQNEAQ (reference sequence). The CDR3 covers 12 residues. V gave up 5 bases and J gave up 8 bases, with 12 bases separating them. The chain's CDR3 is CASSPESGEAFF. The CDR3 bases are TGTGCCAGCAGCCCAGAATCGGGCGAAGCTTTCTTT. The full variable domain, its missing parts supplied by reference TRBV7-9 and TRBJ1-1, is DTGVSQNPRHKITKRGQNVTFRCDPISEHNRLYWYRQTLGQGPEFLTYFQNEAQLEKSRLLSDRFSAERPKGSFSTLEIQRTEQGDSAMYLCASSPESGEAFFGQGTRLTVV.

The rearrangement joins TRBV29-1 to TRBJ1-3; D is possibly TRBD1 (6 bases). Trimming pared 5 bases from V and 4 bases from J, leaving 9 bases between. CDR1 is SQVTM, CDR2 ANQGSEA, per germline. This CDR3 has 12 amino acids. The CDR3 DNA follows: TGCAGCGTTCGGACAGACGGAAACACCATATATTTT. This sequence encodes CSVRTDGNTIYF.

This clonotype has a count of ten or more. The rearrangement joins TRBV23-1 to TRBJ2-7; D is ambiguous. TRBV23-1 qualifies as an ORF whose function is uncertain. V shed 4 bases and J shed 3 bases, with 16 bases lying between them. The CDR3 length is 15 residues. The CDR3, as DNA: TGCGCCAGCAGTCGGAGCAGAAGAATGGGCTACGAGCAGTACTTC. Protein: CASSRSRRMGYEQYF.

At least ten counts were recorded for this clonotype. The chain carries TRBV7-9 and TRBJ2-7; 7 bases fit TRBD2. CDR1 is SEHNR, CDR2 FQNEAQ, per germline (reference sequence). The CDR3 consists of 16 residues. V shed 5 bases and J 5 bases; nucleotides not matched to a gene: 15. The CDR3 region is CASSRGEGGSSNEQYF. DNA for the CDR3: TGTGCCAGCAGCCGCGGGGAGGGTGGGAGTTCTAACGAGCAGTACTTC.

The CDR3 nucleotides are TGTGCCAGCAGCCTCTCTACACCTTGGAAGCTGTTTTTT. This sequence encodes CASSLSTPWKLFF. The rearrangement joins TRBV5-8 to TRBJ1-4; D is ambiguous. Germline V gives CDR1 SGHTS, CDR2 YDEGEE. The CDR3 covers 13 residues. V shed 4 bases and J shed 14 bases, with 18 bases lying between them.

The rearrangement joins TRBV20-1 to TRBJ1-4; TRBD1 matches 9 bases. The J segment lost 1 base and the V segment lost 5 bases, leaving 8 bases of the junction unmatched. The CDR3 is 16 residues long. The V gene's germline CDR1 is DFQATT and CDR2 SNEGSKA (reference sequence). CDR3 in amino acids: CSAGRTGEVTNEKLFF. CDR3 in DNA: TGCAGTGCTGGGAGGACAGGGGAGGTAACTAATGAAAAACTGTTTTTT.

A note on this clonotype: This may be a read error, as it is one base from a much larger clone. The CDR3 does not end in the conserved phenylalanine or tryptophan, so this is likely a read error. The V gene is TRBV2, the J gene TRBJ2-1; D uncertain. V was trimmed by 3 bases and J by 0 bases, leaving 6 bases between them. This CDR3 spans 14 amino acids. Looked up from germline, CDR1 is SNHLY and CDR2 is FYNNEI. CDR3 bases: TGTGCCAGCAGTGATTTCCCCTCCTACAATGAGCAGTTCTTA. Residues: CASSDFPSYNEQFL.

This clonotype was observed a few times. The CDR3 sequence is CASIPWGTGFGNQPQHF. For the CDR3, the DNA is TGTGCCAGCATCCCCTGGGGGACAGGGTTTGGCAATCAGCCCCAGCATTTT. The gene calls are TRBV6-1 and TRBJ1-5, with 9 bases lining up with TRBD1. Germline V gives CDR1 MNHNS, CDR2 SASEGT. This CDR3 contains 17 residues. V trimming: 7 bases; J trimming: 2 bases; junction bases outside the gene matches: 12.

This clonotype was observed at least ten times. V gene TRBV28 combines with J gene TRBJ2-1, with TRBD2 as a possible D gene (6 bases). Germline-derived CDR1 and CDR2 are MDHEN and SYDVKM. V dropped 3 bases and J dropped 4 bases, with 16 bases sitting between them. The CDR3 totals 16 residues. The DNA for the CDR3 is TGTGCCAGCAGTTTCCCGGTCCGGGGACTTTACAATGAGCAGTTCTTC. It yields the protein CASSFPVRGLYNEQFF.

The V and J genes are TRBV19 and TRBJ2-7, with D possibly TRBD1 on 6 matching bases. The CDR3 spans 14 residues. V was trimmed by 7 bases and J by 2 bases, leaving 15 bases between them. The germline V gene has CDR1 LNHDA and CDR2 SQIVND (reference sequence). The CDR3 region is CASTTTGQPYEQYF. CDR3 DNA sequence: TGTGCCAGTACTACGACAGGACAGCCCTACGAGCAGTACTTC.

This clonotype has ten or more counts. The chain recombines TRBV6-5 with TRBJ2-1, with TRBD1 as a possible D gene (6 bases). CDR1 is MNHEY, CDR2 SVGAGI, per germline. The CDR3 covers 15 residues. Trimming left V 5 bases short and J 5 bases short, with 16 bases between. Written as DNA, the CDR3 is TGTGCCAGCAGTACTACAGGGTTTGGCAACAATGAGCAGTTCTTC. This sequence encodes CASSTTGFGNNEQFF.

This clonotype was seen ten or more times. V is TRBV7-9 and J is TRBJ1-1; D remains ambiguous. The germline V gene encodes CDR1 SEHNR and CDR2 FQNEAQ (reference sequence). This CDR3 comprises 13 residues. V was clipped by 4 bases and J by 3 bases, with 9 bases between them. The CDR3 DNA follows: TGTGCCAGCAGCTCCTCTACGGACACTGAAGCTTTCTTT. Its translation: CASSSSTDTEAFF.

This clonotype occurred a few times. The chain combines TRBV10-3 with TRBJ2-2; TRBD2 is a possible D gene (5 bases). The ends were cut back, 6 bases at V and 2 bases at J, with 13 bases in the middle. The germline V gene has CDR1 ENHRY and CDR2 SYGVKD. CDR3 size: 15 residues. As DNA, the CDR3 is TGTGCCATCAGGGTCGAGTCGGGAAACACCGGGGAGCTGTTTTTT. This encodes CAIRVESGNTGELFF.

The V call is TRBV6-5, the J call TRBJ2-7; D possibly corresponds to TRBD2 (6 bases). The CDR3 is made up of 15 amino acids. Trimming took off 5 bases at V and 2 bases at J, with 16 bases between the two ends. Germline assignment: CDR1 MNHEY and CDR2 SVGAGI. The CDR3: CASSNPGLRPYEQYF. In DNA form, the CDR3 reads TGTGCCAGCAGTAACCCGGGACTGAGGCCCTACGAGCAGTACTTC.

This clonotype was observed many times. This chain links TRBV6-5 with TRBJ2-3, with 8 positions matching TRBD1. Losses at the gene ends were 2 bases for V and 4 bases for J; bases not matched to a gene: 11. From germline, CDR1 is MNHEY and CDR2 SVGAGI. CDR3 length equals 17 residues. The CDR3 spells CASSYAGQGEGADTQYF. CDR3 nucleotide sequence: TGTGCCAGCAGTTACGCCGGACAGGGCGAGGGTGCAGATACGCAGTATTTT.

There are many counts of this clonotype. The rearrangement links TRBV7-9 to TRBJ1-2, with D possibly TRBD1 on 5 matching bases. This CDR3 has 14 amino acids. The germline CDR1 and CDR2 sequences are SEHNR and FQNEAQ (reference sequence). V was clipped by 5 bases and J by 4 bases, with 14 bases between them. The CDR3, as DNA: TGTGCCAGCAGCCCCCCGGGAGGGACCTATGGCTACACCTTC. Its translation is CASSPPGGTYGYTF.

Many counts were recorded for this clonotype. V is TRBV28 and J is TRBJ2-5; 8 positions match TRBD2. Losses at the gene ends were 3 bases for V and 2 bases for J; bases not matched to a gene: 8. The germline CDR1 and CDR2 sequences are MDHEN and SYDVKM. This CDR3 has 16 amino acids. The CDR3 is CASSFPLASGQETQYF. CDR3 sequence (DNA): TGTGCCAGCAGTTTCCCCTTGGCTAGCGGGCAAGAGACCCAGTACTTC.

This clonotype was recorded at least ten times. The rearrangement uses TRBV27 and TRBJ2-6; D is unclear. There are 16 residues in the CDR3. V was pared by 5 bases and J by 0 bases, with 11 bases between. Germline CDR1 is MNHEY and CDR2 is SMNVEV (reference sequence). CDR3 in DNA: TGTGCCAGCAGTCCCCCCCGGTACTCTGGGGCCAACGTCCTGACTTTC. Residues: CASSPPRYSGANVLTF.

The rearrangement uses TRBV6-6 and TRBJ1-2, with D unresolved. Trimming took off 0 bases at V and 0 bases at J, with 5 bases between the two ends. The CDR3 is 14 residues long. The V gene's germline CDR1 is MNHNY and CDR2 SVGAGI (reference sequence). The CDR3 bases are TGTGCCAGCAGTTACTCGGAGACTAACTATGGCTACACCTTC. Encoded protein: CASSYSETNYGYTF.

This clonotype was seen at least ten times. The chain has TRBV2 and TRBJ1-5, with unresolved D. This CDR3 has 13 residues. The germline CDR1 and CDR2 sequences are SNHLY and FYNNEI. The germline V and J ends were trimmed by 8 bases and 5 bases, with 13 bases remaining between them. CDR3 in DNA: TGTGCCAGCCGCACGGCAAGCGATCAGCCCCAGCATTTT. This codes for CASRTASDQPQHF.

The chain couples TRBV6-4 to TRBJ1-3; TRBD1 agrees at 11 bases. V was clipped by 7 bases and J by 1 base; unmatched bases: 3. Germline V gene lookup returns CDR1 MRHNA and CDR2 SNTAGT. The CDR3 is made up of 15 amino acids. Written as DNA, the CDR3 is TGTGCCAGCATGGGACAGGGGGAGTCTGGAAACACCATATATTTT. It is translated as CASMGQGESGNTIYF.

The rearrangement links TRBV19 to TRBJ2-1, with 10 nucleotides matching TRBD2. Germline V gene lookup returns CDR1 LNHDA and CDR2 SQIVND (reference sequence). J lost 7 bases, V lost 5 bases, and 11 bases had no gene match. The CDR3 consists of 16 residues. The CDR3 nucleotides read TGTGCCAGTAGTCCCTGGGCTAGCGGGAGTAAGAATGAGCAGTTCTTC. It codes for CASSPWASGSKNEQFF.

The chain couples TRBV5-5 to TRBJ1-1; 9 bases fit TRBD1. The J segment lost 3 bases and the V segment lost 3 bases, leaving 6 bases of the junction unmatched. Looked up from germline, CDR1 is SGHKS and CDR2 is YYEKEE (reference sequence). CDR3 length: 15 residues. CDR3 DNA sequence: TGTGCCAGCAGCTCATACGGACAGGGGTACACTGAAGCTTTCTTT. Translating it yields CASSSYGQGYTEAFF.